The rows below give T cell receptor beta chains drawn from one sample of a study of CD4 T cells in relation to SARS-CoV-2 and coronaviruses. Repertoires were generated with immunoSEQ multiplex PCR, while TCRdb's copy carries only in-frame clones and drops some. The repertoire holds tens of thousands of clones, with 70% to 90% as singletons. Sequencing was carried out using memory CD4+ T cells from PBMCs. These receptors all stem from a human donor in good health. Each CDR3 is given with its conserved first and last residue. The D gene is left open where the match is weak. The listing skips clone size in some rows; elsewhere it reads once, few, many or a size class.

>.|TRBD1|TRBV6-6|TRBJ2-1
CASSPWTGGTLAENEQFF
TGTGCCAGCAGTCCCTGGACAGGGGGTACCCTAGCGGAGAATGAGCAGTTCTTC
>.|TRBD1|TRBV6-1|TRBJ1-6
CASSEANQQGSRNSPLHF
TGTGCCAGCAGTGAAGCGAACCAACAGGGGAGTAGGAATTCACCCCTCCACTTT
>.|.|TRBV24-1|TRBJ2-7
CATSDPQRAEQYF
TGTGCCACCAGTGATCCCCAGAGGGCTGAGCAGTACTTC
>.|.|TRBV27|TRBJ1-4
CASSYGVRGEKLFF
TGTGCCAGCAGTTACGGGGTCCGGGGTGAAAAACTGTTTTTT
>.|TRBD2|TRBV28|TRBJ2-1
CASSLQLAGGRRYNEQFF
TGTGCCAGCAGTTTGCAACTAGCGGGAGGCCGACGCTACAATGAGCAGTTCTTC
>.|TRBD1|TRBV2|TRBJ1-5
CASSLQGASNQPQHF
TGTGCCAGCAGCCTACAGGGGGCCAGCAATCAGCCCCAGCATTTT
>.|TRBD1|TRBV14|TRBJ2-7
CASSRDRGRSYEQYF
TGTGCCAGCAGCCGGGACAGGGGCCGCTCCTACGAGCAGTACTTC
>.|.|TRBV2|TRBJ1-6
CASKGLQGAGNSPLHF
TGTGCCAGCAAAGGTCTTCAAGGTGCGGGTAATTCACCCCTCCACTTT
>once|TRBD1|TRBV19|TRBJ2-5
CATHSTGEETQYF
TGTGCCACCCATTCGACAGGGGAAGAGACCCAGTACTTC
>.|.|TRBV6-5|TRBJ2-1
CASSPTGRSYNEQFF
TGTGCCAGCAGTCCCACCGGGAGATCCTACAATGAGCAGTTCTTC
>.|TRBD1|TRBV6-4|TRBJ2-1
CASSHGTGGSYNEQFF
TGTGCCAGCAGTCACGGGACAGGGGGTTCCTACAATGAGCAGTTCTTC
>.|TRBD2|TRBV10-2|TRBJ2-3
CASREMTSGGNTDTQYF
TGCGCCAGCAGAGAAATGACTAGCGGGGGAAACACAGATACGCAGTATTTT
>.|TRBD2|TRBV18|TRBJ2-4
CASSPGLAVIAKNIQYF
TGTGCCAGCTCACCGGGACTAGCGGTAATAGCCAAAAACATTCAGTACTTC
>.|TRBD2|TRBV7-3|TRBJ2-1
CASSPSGSPYNEQFF
TGTGCCAGCAGCCCCAGCGGGAGCCCCTACAATGAGCAGTTCTTC
>once|TRBD1|TRBV3-1/TRBV3-2|TRBJ1-1
CASSQGQGDTEAFF
TGTGCCAGCAGCCAAGGACAGGGGGACACTGAAGCTTTCTTT
>.|TRBD1|TRBV5-1|TRBJ2-4
CASSLSGQGALDQYF
TGCGCCAGCAGCTTGTCTGGACAGGGGGCCTTGGATCAGTACTTC
>few|.|TRBV3-1/TRBV3-2|TRBJ1-5
CASSLGGQPQHF
TGTGCCAGCAGTCTGGGGGGTCAGCCCCAGCATTTT
>.|.|TRBV18|TRBJ1-4
CASSTSNEKLFF
TGTGCCAGCTCAACATCTAATGAAAAACTGTTTTTT
>.|TRBD2|TRBV14|TRBJ2-5
CASSQDVRLAGTETQYF
TGTGCCAGCAGCCAAGATGTGAGACTAGCGGGAACGGAGACCCAGTACTTC
>.|.|TRBV7-7|TRBJ2-2
CASSPSPGNTGELFF
TGTGCCAGCAGCCCCAGTCCCGGAAACACCGGGGAGCTGTTTTTT
>.|TRBD2|TRBV7-6|TRBJ2-7
CASSPRASGARGEQYF
TGTGCCAGCAGCCCCCGAGCTAGCGGAGCGCGTGGCGAGCAGTACTTC
>.|TRBD2|TRBV5-1|TRBJ2-2
CASRGLAGIGELFF
TGCGCCAGCAGAGGACTAGCGGGGATCGGGGAGCTGTTTTTT
>.|TRBD1|TRBV12-3/TRBV12-4|TRBJ1-1
CASSLTHTGAAFF
TGTGCCAGCAGTTTAACCCATACAGGGGCAGCTTTCTTT
>few|TRBD2|TRBV5-4|TRBJ2-1
CASSLAGGVNEQFF
TGTGCCAGCAGCTTGGCTGGGGGGGTCAATGAGCAGTTCTTC
>.|.|TRBV6-5|TRBJ2-7
CASSYSGARNYEQYF
TGTGCCAGCAGTTACTCCGGGGCCCGTAACTACGAGCAGTACTTC
>.|.|TRBV2|TRBJ1-3
CASALKNTIYF
TGTGCCAGTGCCTTAAAGAACACCATATATTTT
>.|TRBD2|TRBV7-9|TRBJ2-1
CASSSRRLAGARNEQFF
TGTGCCAGCAGCTCGCGACGACTAGCGGGAGCTCGTAATGAGCAGTTCTTC
>once|.|TRBV2|TRBJ1-3
CASWGSLRANTIYF
TGTGCCAGCTGGGGGTCCCTCAGGGCGAACACCATATATTTT